This T cell receptor (beta chain) originates from a study of blood T cells in healthy people across ages. Germline V lookup: CDR1 MGHRA, CDR2 YSYEKL. CDR3 length: 16 residues. Unmatched junction bases numbered 5, after V lost 5 bases and J lost 5 bases. This clonotype has ten or more counts. The antigen is not known. A second PCR of 7 to 11 cycles used a sample-barcoded 5' primer and a J-beta primer mix. TCRdb passed the 5' RACE reads through MiXCR, listing each CDR3 protein once. The sample comprises around 870,000 distinct CDR3 sequences, roughly 26% of which are singletons, and around 15% rests with the top ten. Total RNA extraction produced at least 5 micrograms (per sample) for the study. Study-wide results and caveats: Naive and antigen-experienced cells were not separated, limiting conclusive comparison. In the absence of known donor CMV status, changes in expanded clonotypes were possibly confounded. Across the age range, TCR beta diversity per million T cells fell in a roughly linear way.

The sequence was collected from a woman of 80 years or more in good health. The rearrangement uses TRBV4-1 and TRBJ2-1, with 14 bases lining up with TRBD2. The sequenced material came from blood. The CDR3: CASSTPGLAGDNEQFF. DNA of the CDR3: TGCGCCAGCAGCACCCCGGGACTAGCGGGGGACAATGAGCAGTTCTTC.